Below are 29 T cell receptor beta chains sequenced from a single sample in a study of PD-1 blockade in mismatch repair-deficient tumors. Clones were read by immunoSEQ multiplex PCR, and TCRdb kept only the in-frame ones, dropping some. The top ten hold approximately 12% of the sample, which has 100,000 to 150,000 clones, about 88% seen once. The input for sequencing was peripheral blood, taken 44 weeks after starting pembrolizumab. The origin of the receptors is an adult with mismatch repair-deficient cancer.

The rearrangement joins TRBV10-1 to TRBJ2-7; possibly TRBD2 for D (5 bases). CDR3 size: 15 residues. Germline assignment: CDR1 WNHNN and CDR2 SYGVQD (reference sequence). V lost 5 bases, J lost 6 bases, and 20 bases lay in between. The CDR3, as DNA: TGCGCCAGCAGTCCGTTCCCGGGCCCAGAGGGCGAGCAGTACTTC. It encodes CASSPFPGPEGEQYF.

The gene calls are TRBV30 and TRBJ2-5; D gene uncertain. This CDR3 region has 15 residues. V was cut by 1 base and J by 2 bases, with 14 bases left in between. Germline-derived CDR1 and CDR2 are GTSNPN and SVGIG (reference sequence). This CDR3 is CAWSAGSGRQETQYF. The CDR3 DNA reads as TGTGCCTGGAGTGCAGGATCTGGGCGGCAAGAGACCCAGTACTTC.

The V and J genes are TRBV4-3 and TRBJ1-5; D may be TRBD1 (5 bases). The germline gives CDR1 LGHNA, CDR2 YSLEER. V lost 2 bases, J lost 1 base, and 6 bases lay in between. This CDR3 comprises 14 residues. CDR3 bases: TGCGCCAGCAGCCAACGACAGAGCAATCAGCCCCAGCATTTT. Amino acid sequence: CASSQRQSNQPQHF.

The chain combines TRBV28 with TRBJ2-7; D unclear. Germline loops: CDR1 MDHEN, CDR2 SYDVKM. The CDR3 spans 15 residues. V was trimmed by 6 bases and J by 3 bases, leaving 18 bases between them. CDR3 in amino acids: CASRPATGLHYEQYF. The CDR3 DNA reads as TGTGCCAGCAGGCCCGCGACGGGTCTTCACTACGAGCAGTACTTC.

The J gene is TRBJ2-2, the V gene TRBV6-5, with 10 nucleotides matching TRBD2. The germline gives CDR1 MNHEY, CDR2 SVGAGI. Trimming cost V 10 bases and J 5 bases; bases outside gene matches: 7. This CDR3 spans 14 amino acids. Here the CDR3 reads CATSSGSLTGELFF. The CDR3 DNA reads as TGTGCCACGTCTAGCGGGAGTTTGACCGGGGAGCTGTTTTTT.

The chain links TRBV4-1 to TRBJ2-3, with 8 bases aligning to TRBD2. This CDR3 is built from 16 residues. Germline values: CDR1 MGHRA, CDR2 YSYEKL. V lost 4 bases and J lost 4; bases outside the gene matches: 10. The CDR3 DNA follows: TGCGCCAGCAGCCCAGAGGCAGCGGGAGCGTCAGATACGCAGTATTTT. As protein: CASSPEAAGASDTQYF.

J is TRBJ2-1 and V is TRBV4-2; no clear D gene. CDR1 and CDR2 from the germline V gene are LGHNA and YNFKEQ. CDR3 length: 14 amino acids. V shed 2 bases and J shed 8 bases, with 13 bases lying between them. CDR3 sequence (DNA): TGTGCCAGCAGCCAACTCGAGGAGTGGCATGAGCAGTTCTTC. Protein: CASSQLEEWHEQFF.

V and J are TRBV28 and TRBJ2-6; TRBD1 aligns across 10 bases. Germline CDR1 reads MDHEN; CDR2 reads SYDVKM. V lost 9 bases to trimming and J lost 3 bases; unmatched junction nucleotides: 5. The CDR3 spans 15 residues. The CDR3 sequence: CASRQGAGGANVLTF. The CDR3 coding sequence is TGTGCCAGTAGACAGGGGGCAGGTGGGGCCAACGTCCTGACTTTC.

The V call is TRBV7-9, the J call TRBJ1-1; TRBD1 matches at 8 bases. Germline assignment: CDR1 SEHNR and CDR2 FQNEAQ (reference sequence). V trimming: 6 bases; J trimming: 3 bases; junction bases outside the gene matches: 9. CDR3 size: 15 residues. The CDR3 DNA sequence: TGTGCCAGCAGTCGCCGGGACAGGAGGTACACTGAAGCTTTCTTT. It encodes CASSRRDRRYTEAFF.

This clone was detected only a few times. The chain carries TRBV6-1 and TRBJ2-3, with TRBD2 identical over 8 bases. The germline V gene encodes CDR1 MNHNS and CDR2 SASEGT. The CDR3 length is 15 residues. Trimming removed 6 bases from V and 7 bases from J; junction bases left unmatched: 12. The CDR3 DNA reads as TGTGCCAGCAGCTCTCTGGCGGGAGGCTCTCATACGCAGTATTTT. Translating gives CASSSLAGGSHTQYF.

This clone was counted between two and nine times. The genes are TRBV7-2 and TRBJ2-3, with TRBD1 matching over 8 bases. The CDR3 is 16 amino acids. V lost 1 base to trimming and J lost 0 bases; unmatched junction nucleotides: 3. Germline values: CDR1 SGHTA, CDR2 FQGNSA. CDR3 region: CASSLGTGYSTDTQYF. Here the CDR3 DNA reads TGTGCCAGCAGCTTAGGGACAGGGTATAGCACAGATACGCAGTATTTT.

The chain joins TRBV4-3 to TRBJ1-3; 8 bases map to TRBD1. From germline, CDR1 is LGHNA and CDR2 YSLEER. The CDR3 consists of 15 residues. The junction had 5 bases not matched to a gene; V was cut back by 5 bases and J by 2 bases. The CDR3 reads CASSTRQGPGNTIYF. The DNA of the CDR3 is TGCGCCAGCAGCACCCGACAGGGGCCTGGAAACACCATATATTTT.

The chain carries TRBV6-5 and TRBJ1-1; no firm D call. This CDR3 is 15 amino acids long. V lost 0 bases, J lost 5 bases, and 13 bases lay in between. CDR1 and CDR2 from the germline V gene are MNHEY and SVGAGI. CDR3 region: CASSYSTRSGTEAFF. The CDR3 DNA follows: TGTGCCAGCAGTTACTCGACCAGGTCCGGGACTGAAGCTTTCTTT.

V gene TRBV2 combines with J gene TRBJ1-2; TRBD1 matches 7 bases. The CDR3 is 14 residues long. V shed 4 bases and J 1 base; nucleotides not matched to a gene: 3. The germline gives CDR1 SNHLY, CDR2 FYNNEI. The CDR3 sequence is CASSARGSNYGYTF. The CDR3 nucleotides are TGTGCCAGCAGTGCCAGGGGGAGTAACTATGGCTACACCTTC.

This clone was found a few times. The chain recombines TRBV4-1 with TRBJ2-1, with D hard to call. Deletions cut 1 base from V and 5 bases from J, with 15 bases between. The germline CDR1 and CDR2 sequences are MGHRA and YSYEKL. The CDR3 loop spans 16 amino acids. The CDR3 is CASSQAVMGPNNEQFF. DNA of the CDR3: TGCGCCAGCAGCCAAGCAGTCATGGGCCCGAACAATGAGCAGTTCTTC.

CDR3 protein: CASSVFQSGFIHEAFF. The CDR3 DNA sequence: TGTGCCAGCAGTGTTTTTCAGAGTGGATTTATCCATGAAGCTTTCTTT. V usage is TRBV2 and J usage is TRBJ1-1; D ambiguous. With 4 bases removed from V and 7 bases from J, the gap between germline ends came to 22 bases. In germline, CDR1 is SNHLY, CDR2 FYNNEI. The CDR3 consists of 16 residues.

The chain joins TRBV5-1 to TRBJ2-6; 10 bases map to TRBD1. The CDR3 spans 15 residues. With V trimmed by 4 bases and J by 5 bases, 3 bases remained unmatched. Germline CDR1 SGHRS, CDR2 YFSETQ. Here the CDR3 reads CASSMDRGRANVLTF. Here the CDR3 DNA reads TGCGCCAGCAGCATGGACAGGGGGAGGGCCAACGTCCTGACTTTC. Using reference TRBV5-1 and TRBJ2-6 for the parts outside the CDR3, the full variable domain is KAGVTQTPRYLIKTRGQQVTLSCSPISGHRSVSWYQQTPGQGLQFLFEYFSETQRNKGNFPGRFSGRQFSNSRSEMNVSTLELGDSALYLCASSMDRGRANVLTFGAGSRLTVL.

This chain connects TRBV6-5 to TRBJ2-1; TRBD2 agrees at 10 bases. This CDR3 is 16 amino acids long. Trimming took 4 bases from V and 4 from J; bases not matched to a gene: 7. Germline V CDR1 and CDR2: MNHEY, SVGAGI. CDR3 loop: CASSSSGSGLYNEQFF. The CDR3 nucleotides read TGTGCCAGCAGTTCTAGCGGGAGTGGGCTTTACAATGAGCAGTTCTTC.

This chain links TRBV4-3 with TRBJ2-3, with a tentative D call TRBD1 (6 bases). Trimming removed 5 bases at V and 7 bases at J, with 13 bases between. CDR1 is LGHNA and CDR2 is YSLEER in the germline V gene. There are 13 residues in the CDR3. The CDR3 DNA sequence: TGCGCCAGCAGCGCAAGACAGGAGAATACGCAGTATTTT. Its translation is CASSARQENTQYF.

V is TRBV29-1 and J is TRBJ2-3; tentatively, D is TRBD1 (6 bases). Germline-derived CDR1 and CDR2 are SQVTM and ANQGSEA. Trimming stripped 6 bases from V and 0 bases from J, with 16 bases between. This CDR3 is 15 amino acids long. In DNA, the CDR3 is TGCAGCGTGTGGGCCGGGACAACTAGCACAGATACGCAGTATTTT. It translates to CSVWAGTTSTDTQYF.

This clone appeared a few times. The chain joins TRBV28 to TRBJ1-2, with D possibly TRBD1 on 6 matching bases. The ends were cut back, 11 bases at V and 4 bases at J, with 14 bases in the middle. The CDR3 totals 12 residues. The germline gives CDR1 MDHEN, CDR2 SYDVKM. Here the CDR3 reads CAVPDSPYGYTF. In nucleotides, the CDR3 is TGTGCCGTCCCGGACAGCCCCTATGGCTACACCTTC.

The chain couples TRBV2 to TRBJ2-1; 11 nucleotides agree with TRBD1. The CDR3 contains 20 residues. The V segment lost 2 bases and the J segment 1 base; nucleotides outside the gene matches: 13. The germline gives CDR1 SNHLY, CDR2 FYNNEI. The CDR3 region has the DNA TGTGCCAGCAGTGAACTCCCACCGGGACAGGGGGTTGGGTCCTACAATGAGCAGTTCTTC. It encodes CASSELPPGQGVGSYNEQFF.

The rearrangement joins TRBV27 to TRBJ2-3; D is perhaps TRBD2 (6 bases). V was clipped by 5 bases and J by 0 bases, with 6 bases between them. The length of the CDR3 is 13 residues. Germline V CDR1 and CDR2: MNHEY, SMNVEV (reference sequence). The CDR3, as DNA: TGTGCCAGCAGTAGCGGGAGCACAGATACGCAGTATTTT. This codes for CASSSGSTDTQYF.

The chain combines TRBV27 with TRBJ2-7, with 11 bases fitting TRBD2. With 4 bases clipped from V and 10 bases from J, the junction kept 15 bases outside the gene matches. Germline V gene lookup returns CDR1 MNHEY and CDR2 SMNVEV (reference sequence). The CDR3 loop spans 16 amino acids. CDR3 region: CASSSTLGLAGEVQYF. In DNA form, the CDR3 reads TGTGCCAGCAGTTCTACCCTAGGACTAGCGGGTGAGGTTCAGTACTTC.

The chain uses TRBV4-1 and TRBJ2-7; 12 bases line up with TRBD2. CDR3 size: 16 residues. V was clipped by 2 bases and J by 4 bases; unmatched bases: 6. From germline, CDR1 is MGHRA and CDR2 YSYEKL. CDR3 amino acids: CASSQRGTSGLYEQYF. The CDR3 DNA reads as TGCGCCAGCAGCCAACGAGGGACTAGCGGGCTGTACGAGCAGTACTTC.

CDR3 nucleotide sequence: TGTGCCAGCAGCTCCGGGACACTGGGGGAGACCCAGTACTTC. This translates into CASSSGTLGETQYF. The chain uses TRBV7-9 and TRBJ2-5, with a possible D match to TRBD1 (6 bases). The CDR3 covers 14 residues. The germline V gene encodes CDR1 SEHNR and CDR2 FQNEAQ (reference sequence). V was pared by 4 bases and J by 5 bases, with 14 bases between.

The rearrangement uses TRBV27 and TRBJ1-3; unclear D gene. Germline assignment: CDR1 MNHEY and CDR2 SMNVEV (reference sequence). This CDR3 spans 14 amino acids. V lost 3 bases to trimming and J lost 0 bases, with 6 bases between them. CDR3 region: CASSFRSSGNTIYF. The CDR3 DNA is TGTGCCAGCAGTTTTCGGAGCTCTGGAAACACCATATATTTT.

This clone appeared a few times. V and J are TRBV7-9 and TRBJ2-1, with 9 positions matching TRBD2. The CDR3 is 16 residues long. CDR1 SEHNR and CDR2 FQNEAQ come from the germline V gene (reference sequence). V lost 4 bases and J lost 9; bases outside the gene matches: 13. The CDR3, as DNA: TGTGCCAGCAGCTCCCCGTTTGCGGGAGGGCCGGGTGAGCAGTTCTTC. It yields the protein CASSSPFAGGPGEQFF.

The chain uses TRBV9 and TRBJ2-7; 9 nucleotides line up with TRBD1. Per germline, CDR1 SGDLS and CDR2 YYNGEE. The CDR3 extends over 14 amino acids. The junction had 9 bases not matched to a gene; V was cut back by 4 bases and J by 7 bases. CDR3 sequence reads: CASSMGDRAGEQYF. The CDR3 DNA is TGTGCCAGCAGCATGGGGGACAGGGCTGGAGAGCAGTACTTC. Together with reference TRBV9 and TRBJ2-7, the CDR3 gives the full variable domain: DSGVTQTPKHLITATGQRVTLRCSPRSGDLSVYWYQQSLDQGLQFLIQYYNGEERAKGNILERFSAQQFPDLHSELNLSSLELGDSALYFCASSMGDRAGEQYFGPGTRLTVT.